Described below is a single T cell receptor (beta chain) sequence and its context. This receptor's antigen is unknown. No base-level quality is on record; no much larger clone is a single base apart. These data are taken from a study of a mutant IDH1 vaccine in newly diagnosed glioma (dated by TCRdb to 2020 to 2023). Background on the whole study: Patients received eight vaccinations in weeks 1, 3, 5, 7, 11, 15, 19 and 23, corresponding to visits V03 through V10. For exploratory analyses, longitudinal TCRB deep sequencing was carried out in roughly 23 treated patients wherever samples were available. Peripheral blood was drawn at six visits: V03 (baseline), V05, V07, V10, V12 and V13. Of the approximately 33 treated patients, approximately 62% were male and 37.5% were female, and the mean age was about 40 years. Prior to enrollment, patients had been given standard therapy consisting of radiotherapy alone, temozolomide alone, or radiochemotherapy with temozolomide, with the combination given to most patients. Vaccination started 4-6 weeks after radiotherapy alone, or was given together with temozolomide cycles in the groups whose treatment included chemotherapy.

The library was produced with the immunoSEQ multiplex PCR assay. The hsTCRB Kit was used according to the manufacturer's protocol to amplify rearranged TCR beta chain sequences. Sequencing of TCRB libraries was carried out on an Illumina MiSeq. Concerning the study's data processing: Demultiplexing, trimming and gene mapping were performed with the kit vendor's proprietary platform. Held by TCRdb, this immuneACCESS table contains in-frame sequences only and omits some clones. Under half of the omission traces to an unresolved V gene where checked; the cause of the rest is unknown. V, J and clone size reflect that table, while D and trimming were determined from the DNA. The sample records 50,000 to 60,000 clones, about four fifths of which are singletons. 6.2% of the sample lies in the top ten. Broad study findings and their caveats: The authors noted that analyses of patient blood samples could not be reproduced because of sample limitations. Availability determined which PBMC samples were chosen for TCRB deep sequencing. Pseudoprogression seemed to be unrelated to changes in the top peripheral T cell clonotypes found by TCRB sequencing. Vaccine-induced immune responses across multiple MHC alleles were detected in 90% to 95% of patients.

Read against the paper, the sample's time point label means: week 23, last vaccination. A 20-mer mutant IDH1 peptide at 300 micrograms in Montanide made up each vaccine dose, which was injected subcutaneously together with topical imiquimod. Donors had newly diagnosed WHO grade 3 or 4 IDH1-mutant astrocytomas with loss of nuclear ATRX. The samples were drawn from NOA16, a multicentre, single-arm, open-label phase I trial in Germany that tested a mutant IDH1 peptide vaccine in humans for the first time. Genomic DNA for TCRB sequencing was extracted from EDTA blood using the DNeasy Blood and Tissue Kit. The sequence was obtained from a man in his forties with glioma. The specimen was PBMCs, collected from a glioma patient whose treatment included an IDH1 peptide vaccine.

The DNA is TGTGCCAGCAGCCGGCGGACTAGCACGGCCGGGGAGCTGTTTTTT. Its coded protein is CASSRRTSTAGELFF. The chain uses TRBV14 and TRBJ2-2; 8 junctional bases match TRBD2. Trimming accounts for 4 bases at V and 6 bases at J, while the number of junction bases matched to no gene is 7. According to the germline V gene, CDR1 reads SGHDN and CDR2 reads FVKESK. The CDR3 numbers 15 residues from cysteine through phenylalanine. Just the 45-base CDR3 DNA is kept, in frame starting at base 1.